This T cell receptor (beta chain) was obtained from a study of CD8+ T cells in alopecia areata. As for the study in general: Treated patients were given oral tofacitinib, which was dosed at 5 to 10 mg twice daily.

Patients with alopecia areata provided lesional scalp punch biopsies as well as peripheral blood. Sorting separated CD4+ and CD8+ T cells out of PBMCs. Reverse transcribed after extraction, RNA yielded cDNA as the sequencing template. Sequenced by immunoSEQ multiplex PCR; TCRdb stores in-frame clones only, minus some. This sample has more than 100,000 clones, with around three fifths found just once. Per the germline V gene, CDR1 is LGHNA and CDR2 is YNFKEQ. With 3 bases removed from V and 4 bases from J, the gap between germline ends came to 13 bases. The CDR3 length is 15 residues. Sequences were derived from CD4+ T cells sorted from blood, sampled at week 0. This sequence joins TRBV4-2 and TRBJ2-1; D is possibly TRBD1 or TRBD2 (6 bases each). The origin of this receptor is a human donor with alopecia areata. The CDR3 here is CASSQLGGSYNEQFF. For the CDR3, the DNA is TGTGCCAGCAGCCAGCTGGGGGGCTCGTACAATGAGCAGTTCTTC.